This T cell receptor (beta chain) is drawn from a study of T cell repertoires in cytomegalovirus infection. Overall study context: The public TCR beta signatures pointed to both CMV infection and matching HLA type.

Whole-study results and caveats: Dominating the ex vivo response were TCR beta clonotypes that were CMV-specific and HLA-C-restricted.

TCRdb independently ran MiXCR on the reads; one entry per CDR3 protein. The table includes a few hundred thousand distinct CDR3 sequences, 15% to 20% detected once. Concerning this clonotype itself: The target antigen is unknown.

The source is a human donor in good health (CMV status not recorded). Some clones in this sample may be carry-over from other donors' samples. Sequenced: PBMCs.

CDR3 amino acids: CASSIGPRGGEQFF. DNA for the CDR3: TGTGCCAGTAGTATAGGCCCTAGGGGGGGAGAGCAGTTCTTC. The genes are TRBV19 and TRBJ2-1, with a tentative D call TRBD2 (7 bases). From germline, CDR1 is LNHDA and CDR2 SQIVND (reference sequence). CDR3 length: 14 residues. V was cut by 1 base and J by 10 bases, with 14 bases left in between.